This TCR beta chain is from a study of T cells after yellow fever vaccination. 5'RACE template switching produced TCR cDNA carrying a universal primer site and UMIs. MiXCR, applied by TCRdb to the 5' RACE reads, yields one record per CDR3 protein. This sample has over 250,000 distinct CDR3 sequences; about 4% occur once, and the top ten carry 20% to 25%. With respect to this clonotype: What it binds is unknown.

The CDR3 consists of 12 residues. CDR1 is MNHEY and CDR2 is SVGEGT in the germline V gene. Germline trimming cut 4 bases from V and 4 bases from J; bases unmatched to any gene: 1. Regarding the study as a whole: Most primary-vaccination clones recurred post-booster (roughly 96% CD4, around 88% CD8). Peaking faster, on day 5 versus 15, the secondary response was nonetheless weaker.

The chain links TRBV6-2 or TRBV6-3 to TRBJ2-7; 7 nucleotides agree with TRBD1. The sample in question was PBMCs, obtained 5 days after the yellow fever booster vaccination. The clonotype originates from a man aged 18 to 30 who received the YFV17D yellow fever vaccine. As DNA, the CDR3 is TGTGCCAGCAGTTCGACAGGGTACGAGCAGTACTTC. It translates to CASSSTGYEQYF.